This is a list of T cell receptor beta chains from one sample in a study of blood T cell repertoires in COVID-19. Profiled with immunoSEQ multiplex PCR; TCRdb holds only in-frame clones, not every one. The sample includes around 70,000 clones, around 87% of them seen just once. The sample was peripheral blood. Receptors were obtained from a woman between 18 and 29 years old with acute or convalescent COVID-19. Both conserved end residues are part of each CDR3. A D gene is named only where the DNA matches it firmly. Only part of the rows carry a size: once, few, many, or a class if the clone is expanded.

v_gene: TRBV12-3/TRBV12-4; j_gene: TRBJ1-2; d_gene: NA; abundance: once; CDR3nt: TGTGCCAGCAGTTCCGCGATTGACAGTGGCTACACCTTC; CDR3aa: CASSSAIDSGYTF
v_gene: TRBV2; j_gene: TRBJ1-2; d_gene: NA; abundance: NA; CDR3nt: TGTGCCAGCAGCCCACAACCCACAGGGCTTAGGGGCTACACCTTC; CDR3aa: CASSPQPTGLRGYTF
v_gene: TRBV5-6; j_gene: TRBJ2-3; d_gene: NA; abundance: NA; CDR3nt: TGTGCCAGCAGCTCCAAGAGTCTCACAGATACGCAGTATTTT; CDR3aa: CASSSKSLTDTQYF
v_gene: TRBV19; j_gene: TRBJ2-1; d_gene: TRBD1; abundance: NA; CDR3nt: TGTGCCAGTAGTATAGATCAGGGGGCAACTTTCAATGAGCAGTTCTTC; CDR3aa: CASSIDQGATFNEQFF
v_gene: TRBV7-9; j_gene: TRBJ1-6; d_gene: TRBD1; abundance: NA; CDR3nt: TGTGCCAGCAGCTTAGAGACAGGGAATTCACCCCTCCACTTT; CDR3aa: CASSLETGNSPLHF
v_gene: TRBV27; j_gene: TRBJ1-5; d_gene: NA; abundance: NA; CDR3nt: TGTGCCAGCAGCCTCGGGGGGTCGGGGAATCAGCCCCAGCATTTT; CDR3aa: CASSLGGSGNQPQHF
v_gene: TRBV11-2; j_gene: TRBJ2-1; d_gene: NA; abundance: NA; CDR3nt: TGTGCCAGCAGCACCCTGCGGGGGCCCTCCTACAATGAGCAGTTCTTC; CDR3aa: CASSTLRGPSYNEQFF
v_gene: TRBV30; j_gene: TRBJ1-4; d_gene: NA; abundance: few; CDR3nt: TGTGCCTGGAGACGGGGATCGGGTACTAATGAAAAACTGTTTTTT; CDR3aa: CAWRRGSGTNEKLFF
v_gene: TRBV19; j_gene: TRBJ2-5; d_gene: NA; abundance: once; CDR3nt: TGTGCCAGTAGTATTGCGGGGGCCCGGAGGGCCCAGTACTTC; CDR3aa: CASSIAGARRAQYF
v_gene: TRBV18; j_gene: TRBJ1-1; d_gene: NA; abundance: once; CDR3nt: TGTGCCAGCTCCCTTAGCAACACTGAAGCTTTCTTT; CDR3aa: CASSLSNTEAFF
v_gene: TRBV6-1; j_gene: TRBJ2-5; d_gene: TRBD1; abundance: NA; CDR3nt: TGTGCCAGCAGTGTACTCACCGGGACAGCTCAAGAGACCCAGTACTTC; CDR3aa: CASSVLTGTAQETQYF
v_gene: TRBV21-1; j_gene: TRBJ1-2; d_gene: NA; abundance: NA; CDR3nt: TGTGCCAGCAGCAACTCAGGGTGGGCCGATTATGGCTACACCTTC; CDR3aa: CASSNSGWADYGYTF
v_gene: TRBV30; j_gene: TRBJ1-3; d_gene: NA; abundance: once; CDR3nt: TGTGCCTGGTTCGGTGGAAACACCATATATTTT; CDR3aa: CAWFGGNTIYF
v_gene: TRBV5-4; j_gene: TRBJ2-7; d_gene: NA; abundance: NA; CDR3nt: TGTGCCAGCAGCAGCCGGCGGGGACGGACCTCCTACGAGCAGTACTTC; CDR3aa: CASSSRRGRTSYEQYF
v_gene: TRBV10-2; j_gene: TRBJ2-2; d_gene: TRBD1; abundance: NA; CDR3nt: TGCGCCAGCAGCACAGGGGACACCGGGGAGCTGTTTTTT; CDR3aa: CASSTGDTGELFF
v_gene: TRBV5-1; j_gene: TRBJ2-7; d_gene: NA; abundance: NA; CDR3nt: TGCGCCAGCAGCTTTGAAGCGTACTACGAGCAGTACTTC; CDR3aa: CASSFEAYYEQYF
v_gene: TRBV29-1; j_gene: TRBJ2-2; d_gene: NA; abundance: NA; CDR3nt: TGCAGCGTTGAACTGAGCACCGGGGAGCTGTTTTTT; CDR3aa: CSVELSTGELFF
v_gene: TRBV7-9; j_gene: TRBJ2-6; d_gene: NA; abundance: NA; CDR3nt: TGTGCCAGCAGCACCACGGGTATCGGGGCCAACGTCCTGACTTTC; CDR3aa: CASSTTGIGANVLTF
v_gene: TRBV12-5; j_gene: TRBJ1-2; d_gene: TRBD1; abundance: NA; CDR3nt: TGTGCTAGTGGTGGGGGGACAGGGGATAACTATGGCTACACCTTC; CDR3aa: CASGGGTGDNYGYTF
v_gene: TRBV19; j_gene: TRBJ2-1; d_gene: NA; abundance: NA; CDR3nt: TGTGCCAGTAGTACCCAGAGCGGGTTACGGTACAATGAGCAGTTCTTC; CDR3aa: CASSTQSGLRYNEQFF
v_gene: TRBV28; j_gene: TRBJ1-1; d_gene: NA; abundance: NA; CDR3nt: TGTGCCAGCACCCCTTACCTACAGGGACTGAACACTGAAGCTTTCTTT; CDR3aa: CASTPYLQGLNTEAFF
v_gene: TRBV2; j_gene: TRBJ1-1; d_gene: TRBD1; abundance: NA; CDR3nt: TGTGCCAGCAGAGGACAGGGGGACGCTTTCTTT; CDR3aa: CASRGQGDAFF
v_gene: TRBV19; j_gene: TRBJ1-5; d_gene: NA; abundance: NA; CDR3nt: TGTGCCAGTAGTATAAGGTGGGTCCCGGAGAGCAATCAGCCCCAGCATTTT; CDR3aa: CASSIRWVPESNQPQHF
v_gene: TRBV2; j_gene: TRBJ1-1; d_gene: TRBD1; abundance: NA; CDR3nt: TGTGCCATCGACGGGACAGGGTTGAACACTGAAGCTTTCTTT; CDR3aa: CAIDGTGLNTEAFF
v_gene: TRBV15; j_gene: TRBJ1-2; d_gene: NA; abundance: NA; CDR3nt: TGTGCCACCAGCAGAGACATGTCGGGCGGGTATGGCTACACCTTC; CDR3aa: CATSRDMSGGYGYTF
v_gene: TRBV2; j_gene: TRBJ1-4; d_gene: NA; abundance: NA; CDR3nt: TGTGCCAGCAGTGGGGGCAGGGGAAATGAAAAACTGTTTTTT; CDR3aa: CASSGGRGNEKLFF
v_gene: TRBV6-1; j_gene: TRBJ1-5; d_gene: NA; abundance: NA; CDR3nt: TGTGCCAGCAGCGAAATCGACAGGATCGTCGGCAATCAGCCCCAGCATTTT; CDR3aa: CASSEIDRIVGNQPQHF
v_gene: TRBV10-3; j_gene: TRBJ2-7; d_gene: NA; abundance: NA; CDR3nt: TGTGCCATCAGTGATCGAGACTCCTACGAGCAGTACTTC; CDR3aa: CAISDRDSYEQYF
v_gene: TRBV28; j_gene: TRBJ1-1; d_gene: TRBD1; abundance: NA; CDR3nt: TGTGCCAGCAGCACCGGGACAGGGGTGCGGAGGGACACTGAAGCTTTCTTT; CDR3aa: CASSTGTGVRRDTEAFF
v_gene: TRBV2; j_gene: TRBJ1-4; d_gene: TRBD1; abundance: once; CDR3nt: TGTGCCAGCAGTGGGGGACAGCCGGCGGGTGAAAAACTGTTTTTT; CDR3aa: CASSGGQPAGEKLFF
v_gene: TRBV6-6; j_gene: TRBJ2-3; d_gene: TRBD1; abundance: NA; CDR3nt: TGTGCCAGCAGTTACTCGGGGACAGGATCGGATACGCAGTATTTT; CDR3aa: CASSYSGTGSDTQYF
v_gene: TRBV5-1; j_gene: TRBJ2-5; d_gene: TRBD1; abundance: once; CDR3nt: TGCGCCAGCAGTCCGGGACAGCAACAAGAGACCCAGTACTTC; CDR3aa: CASSPGQQQETQYF
v_gene: TRBV19; j_gene: TRBJ2-7; d_gene: TRBD1; abundance: NA; CDR3nt: TGTGCCAGTAGTATCCGGGACAGCTACGAGCAGTACTTC; CDR3aa: CASSIRDSYEQYF
v_gene: TRBV6-2/TRBV6-3; j_gene: TRBJ2-5; d_gene: NA; abundance: NA; CDR3nt: TGTGCCAGCAGTTTAGAGTACCGAGAGACCCAGTACTTC; CDR3aa: CASSLEYRETQYF
v_gene: TRBV5-1; j_gene: TRBJ2-2; d_gene: NA; abundance: NA; CDR3nt: TGCGCCAGCAGCTCAGCACAGGGCTTCAGCACCGGGGAGCTGTTTTTT; CDR3aa: CASSSAQGFSTGELFF
v_gene: TRBV30; j_gene: TRBJ2-1; d_gene: TRBD2; abundance: NA; CDR3nt: TGTGCCTTGGGACTAGCGGGGCGAGGGACATACAATGAGCAGTTCTTC; CDR3aa: CALGLAGRGTYNEQFF
v_gene: TRBV28; j_gene: TRBJ1-4; d_gene: NA; abundance: NA; CDR3nt: TGTGCCAGCAGACCAGATGCAACTAATGAAAAACTGTTTTTT; CDR3aa: CASRPDATNEKLFF
v_gene: TRBV9; j_gene: TRBJ1-6; d_gene: NA; abundance: NA; CDR3nt: TGTGCCAGCAGCCTCCGACAGGAAAATTCACCCCTCCACTTT; CDR3aa: CASSLRQENSPLHF
v_gene: TRBV6-5; j_gene: TRBJ2-7; d_gene: NA; abundance: NA; CDR3nt: TGTGCCAGCAGTTACACCCTGACTAGTTCCTCCTACGAGCAGTACTTC; CDR3aa: CASSYTLTSSSYEQYF
v_gene: TRBV15; j_gene: TRBJ2-7; d_gene: NA; abundance: NA; CDR3nt: TGTGCCACCAGCAGAGATCCGGCCAGGGGTTTTTCCTACGAGCAGTACTTC; CDR3aa: CATSRDPARGFSYEQYF
v_gene: TRBV6-6; j_gene: TRBJ1-2; d_gene: NA; abundance: NA; CDR3nt: TGTGCCAGCAGTTACTCCGCACGGACAACCTATGGCTACACCTTC; CDR3aa: CASSYSARTTYGYTF
v_gene: TRBV25-1; j_gene: TRBJ1-4; d_gene: TRBD1; abundance: NA; CDR3nt: TGTGCCAGCAGTGATCGTTCGGGGGACAGAACCTATGAAAAACTGTTTTTT; CDR3aa: CASSDRSGDRTYEKLFF
v_gene: TRBV7-9; j_gene: TRBJ2-3; d_gene: NA; abundance: NA; CDR3nt: TGTGCCAGCACACCGGCAAAGTGGAGCGGCACAGATACGCAGTATTTT; CDR3aa: CASTPAKWSGTDTQYF
v_gene: TRBV5-6; j_gene: TRBJ1-2; d_gene: NA; abundance: NA; CDR3nt: TGTGCCAGCAGCTCCCAGGGCCAATTGTATGGCTACACCTTC; CDR3aa: CASSSQGQLYGYTF
v_gene: TRBV6-6; j_gene: TRBJ2-7; d_gene: NA; abundance: NA; CDR3nt: TGTGCCAGCAGTACGGGACTTCCCCCCTACGAGCAGTACTTC; CDR3aa: CASSTGLPPYEQYF
v_gene: TRBV28; j_gene: TRBJ2-1; d_gene: NA; abundance: many; CDR3nt: TGTGCCAGCAGTTTGGGAGGCAATCAATACAATGAGCAGTTCTTC; CDR3aa: CASSLGGNQYNEQFF
v_gene: TRBV20-1; j_gene: TRBJ1-1; d_gene: NA; abundance: NA; CDR3nt: TGCAGTGCTAGTCCCCCCGGGGGAGTGAACACTGAAGCTTTCTTT; CDR3aa: CSASPPGGVNTEAFF
v_gene: TRBV27; j_gene: TRBJ2-1; d_gene: TRBD2; abundance: NA; CDR3nt: TGTGCCAGCAGTTCTCGAGCGGGGCCGATTGCGTTTAATGAGCAGTTCTTC; CDR3aa: CASSSRAGPIAFNEQFF
v_gene: TRBV28; j_gene: TRBJ1-5; d_gene: TRBD1; abundance: few; CDR3nt: TGTGCCAGGGTGACAGGGAGCAATCAGCCCCAGCATTTT; CDR3aa: CARVTGSNQPQHF